The 9 T cell receptor beta chains below all came from one sample that was sequenced in a study of cytomegalovirus exposure and HLA in healthy donors. The table came from immunoSEQ multiplex PCR; TCRdb's copy has only in-frame clones and leaves some out. This sample has around 170,000 clones, with 70% to 90% found just once. The source material was PBMCs. The receptors derive from a man aged 18 to 35 in good health and CMV-seronegative.

This rearrangement joins TRBV5-4 to TRBJ2-7; 9 bases fit TRBD1. Germline values: CDR1 SGHNT, CDR2 YYREEE (reference sequence). The CDR3 totals 17 residues. Germline trimming cut 0 bases from V and 6 bases from J; bases unmatched to any gene: 13. CDR3 amino acids: CASSLGTGGIMSAEQYV. CDR3 sequence (DNA): TGTGCCAGCAGCTTGGGAACAGGGGGCATTATGAGTGCCGAGCAGTACGTC.

This rearrangement joins TRBV10-3 to TRBJ2-2; TRBD2 matches at 13 bases. V was clipped by 0 bases and J by 4 bases; unmatched bases: 2. Germline CDR1 ENHRY, CDR2 SYGVKD. CDR3 size: 17 residues. CDR3 nucleotide sequence: TGTGCCATCAGTGAGTCGACTAGCGGGAGGAGCACCGGGGAGCTGTTTTTT. It encodes CAISESTSGRSTGELFF.

The V call is TRBV6-5, the J call TRBJ1-2; TRBD1 agrees at 7 bases. In germline, CDR1 is MNHEY, CDR2 SVGAGI. The CDR3 length is 16 residues. J was trimmed by 1 base and V by 0 bases; bases with no gene match: 5. The CDR3 loop reads CASSYSETGFNYGYTF. In DNA form, the CDR3 reads TGTGCCAGCAGTTACTCCGAGACAGGGTTTAACTATGGCTACACCTTC.

The chain employs TRBV6-4 and TRBJ2-2; unclear D gene. Germline V gene sequence: CDR1 MRHNA, CDR2 SNTAGT. The length of the CDR3 is 12 residues. V lost 3 bases and J 6 bases, leaving 5 bases between the germline ends. CDR3 nucleotides: TGTGCCAGCAGTGATCTTTCCGGGGAGCTGTTTTTT. Translated, it gives CASSDLSGELFF.

J is TRBJ2-3 and V is TRBV2, with 10 bases fitting TRBD1. The CDR3 sequence is 16 residues long. The J segment lost 1 base and the V segment lost 2 bases, leaving 3 bases of the junction unmatched. CDR1 is SNHLY, CDR2 FYNNEI, per germline. The CDR3 protein is CASSEKGTGGTDTQYF. CDR3 DNA: TGTGCCAGCAGTGAAAAAGGGACAGGGGGCACAGATACGCAGTATTTT.

This clone was observed a handful of times. V is TRBV27 and J is TRBJ1-5; a possible D gene is TRBD1 (6 bases). This CDR3 spans 14 amino acids. CDR1 is MNHEY and CDR2 is SMNVEV in the germline V gene (reference sequence). With 3 bases removed from V and 6 bases from J, the gap between germline ends came to 12 bases. The CDR3 DNA is TGTGCCAGCAGTTTCGAGGGGGTAGGTCAGCCCCAGCATTTT. Translating it yields CASSFEGVGQPQHF.

The chain has TRBV19 and TRBJ2-3; 10 positions match TRBD2. CDR1 and CDR2 from the germline V gene are LNHDA and SQIVND (reference sequence). V trimming: 6 bases; J trimming: 6 bases; junction bases outside the gene matches: 9. CDR3 length: 15 amino acids. DNA of the CDR3: TGTGCCAGTAGGTCCAGCGGGGGGGTCAGGGATACGCAGTATTTT. Translating it yields CASRSSGGVRDTQYF. The full variable domain, with the rest looked up from reference TRBV19 and TRBJ2-3, is DGGITQSPKYLFRKEGQNVTLSCEQNLNHDAMYWYRQDPGQGLRLIYYSQIVNDFQKGDIAEGYSVSREKKESFPLTVTSAQKNPTAFYLCASRSSGGVRDTQYFGPGTRLTVL.

The chain employs TRBV28 and TRBJ1-5, with TRBD1 as a possible D gene (6 bases). Germline CDR1 and CDR2: MDHEN and SYDVKM. V was shortened by 4 bases and J by 3 bases, with 10 bases between the two germline ends. CDR3 length: 14 amino acids. The CDR3 nucleotides read TGTGCCAGCAGTTCAACAGGGCTCAATCAGCCCCAGCATTTT. The encoded protein is CASSSTGLNQPQHF.

The rearrangement links TRBV19 to TRBJ2-6; 10 positions agree with TRBD1. The J segment lost 3 bases and the V segment lost 7 bases, leaving 9 bases of the junction unmatched. This CDR3 has 17 amino acids. Germline CDR1 and CDR2: LNHDA and SQIVND (reference sequence). The CDR3 loop reads CASNSGTGEGGANVLTF. CDR3 DNA: TGTGCCAGTAACTCCGGGACAGGGGAAGGTGGGGCCAACGTCCTGACTTTC.